This T cell receptor (beta chain) derives from a study of T-cell reconstitution after alpha-beta-depleted transplantation in children (TCRdb year 2016). Study-wide context: T-cell immune reconstitution after TCRalphabeta/CD19-depleted allogeneic hematopoietic cell transplantation in children was quantitatively tracked in the study by means of TCR repertoire profiling. What the authors observed across the whole study: About two months after transplant, the apparently early recovery of alphabetaT-cell counts reportedly depended on just several hundred clones that had expanded rapidly and came from non-depleted graft cells. Hyperexpanded clone frequencies declined over subsequent months; after one year, T-cell counts and TCRbeta diversity were mostly attributed to newly produced T cells. In some patients, high TCRbeta diversity at day 60 was attributed to recipient T cells and intrathymic progenitors that had survived conditioning.

In light of the paper, this sample's treatment or condition label describes: allogeneic hematopoietic cell transplantation with graft depleted of TCRalphabeta T cells and CD19 B cells. The transplant recipients were children given TCRalphabeta/CD19-depleted allogeneic hematopoietic cell grafts. In this sample, this clonotype turned up a few times. This clone's antigen is unknown. It has no much larger one-base neighbor in the sample; base qualities were not kept. The protocol used for the library was PCR. These reads were obtained on an Illumina HiSeq 2500. To normalize quantification of the TCRbeta repertoire, the TCR libraries were built with molecular barcoding that relied on unique molecular identifiers. The public reads were reanalyzed by TCRdb: fastp trimming at Q25, MiXCR alignment, in-frame beta chains only. Every distinct CDR3 protein forms one entry, paired with its most common genes and DNA. Counted in this sample were 750,000 to 950,000 distinct CDR3 sequences; 16% of them appeared once. The top ten hold just under 5% of the sample.

Trimming accounts for 6 bases at V and 0 bases at J, while the number of junction bases matched to no gene is 4. From the cysteine through the phenylalanine, the CDR3 covers 16 amino acids. Kept here is only the CDR3 DNA, which spans 48 bases and is read in frame from base 1. The receptor chain draws on TRBV12-3 or TRBV12-4 and TRBJ2-1; a stretch of 11 junction bases matches TRBD2. The source of this sequence is a male patient younger than 18 who had a stem cell transplant for acute lymphoblastic leukemia, so the T cells may come from the graft donor. Source: PBMCs, mostly from graft donor cells, taken 360 days after TCRalphabeta/CD19-depleted stem cell transplant. The DNA sequence reads TGTGCCAGCAGGGCGACTAGCGGGGTCTCCTACAATGAGCAGTTCTTC. This encodes CASRATSGVSYNEQFF.